This T cell receptor beta chain appears in the sequencing data of a study of blood T cells in healthy people across ages. Next came a second PCR, run for about 6 to 12 cycles, which used a sample-barcoded 5' primer along with a J-beta primer mix. TCRdb redid the calling of the 5' RACE reads with MiXCR, one entry per CDR3 protein. This repertoire shows roughly 720,000 distinct CDR3 sequences, about 48% found once; its top ten account for around 41%. This CDR3 comprises 14 residues. V lost 5 bases and J lost 3, with 11 bases in between. Germline CDR1 and CDR2: SGHNT and YENEEA. This sequence originates from a man at least 80 years old in good health. Sequencing was carried out using blood. This chain uses TRBV11-3 with TRBJ2-1; no reliable D call. In DNA form, the CDR3 reads TGTGCCAGCAGCGTAGCACAGCGCTACAATGAGCAGTTCTTC. Translation: CASSVAQRYNEQFF.